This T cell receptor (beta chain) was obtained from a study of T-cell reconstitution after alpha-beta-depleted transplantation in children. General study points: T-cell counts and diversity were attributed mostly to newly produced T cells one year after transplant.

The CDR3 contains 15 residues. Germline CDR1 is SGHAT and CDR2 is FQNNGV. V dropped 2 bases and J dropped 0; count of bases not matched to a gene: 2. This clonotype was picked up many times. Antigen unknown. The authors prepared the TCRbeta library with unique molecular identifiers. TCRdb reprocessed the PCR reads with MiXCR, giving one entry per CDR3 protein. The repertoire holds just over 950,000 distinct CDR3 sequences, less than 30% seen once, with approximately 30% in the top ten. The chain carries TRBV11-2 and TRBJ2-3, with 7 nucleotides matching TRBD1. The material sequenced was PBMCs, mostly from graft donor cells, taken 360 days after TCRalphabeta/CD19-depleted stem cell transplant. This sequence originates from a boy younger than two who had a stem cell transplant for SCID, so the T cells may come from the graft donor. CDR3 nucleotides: TGTGCCAGCAGCTTACGACAGGGAAGCACAGATACGCAGTATTTT. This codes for CASSLRQGSTDTQYF.